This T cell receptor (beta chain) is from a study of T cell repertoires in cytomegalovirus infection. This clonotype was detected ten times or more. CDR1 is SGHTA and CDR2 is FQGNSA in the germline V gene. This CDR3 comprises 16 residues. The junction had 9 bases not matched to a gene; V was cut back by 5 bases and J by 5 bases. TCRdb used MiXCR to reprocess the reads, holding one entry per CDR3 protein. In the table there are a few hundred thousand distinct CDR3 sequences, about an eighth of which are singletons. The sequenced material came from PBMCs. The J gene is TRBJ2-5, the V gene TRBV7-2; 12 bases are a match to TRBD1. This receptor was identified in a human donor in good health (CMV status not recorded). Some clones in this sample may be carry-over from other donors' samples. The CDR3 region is CASSRDRGLKGETQYF. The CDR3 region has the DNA TGTGCCAGCAGCCGGGACAGGGGGCTTAAGGGGGAGACCCAGTACTTC.